The rows below give T cell receptor beta chains drawn from one sample of a study of shared T cell receptors in the human thymus. Profiling relied on immunoSEQ multiplex PCR, and the TCRdb table lists in-frame clones only, not all of them. The profile covers about 660,000 clones, with 85% to 90% appearing a single time and over 0.008% taken by the ten largest. The same specimen was also included in a second study, on human thymus T cells.

Input material: thymocytes. The receptors were gathered from a boy under two years old with a congenital heart defect. Each CDR3 is given with its conserved first and last residue. A D gene is named only where the DNA matches it firmly. Clone size is shown for a subset of rows, as once, few, many or a class of expanded clone.

cdr3_nt,cdr3_aa,v_call,clone_size,d_call,j_call
TGTGCCAGCAGCTCTCGACAGTCGTGTGCCGAAAAACTGTTTTTT,CASSSRQSCAEKLFF,TRBV7-9,once,.,TRBJ1-4
TGTGCCAGCAGCTCTGGCACTAGCGGCCCCTACGAGCAGTACTTC,CASSSGTSGPYEQYF,TRBV11-2,.,TRBD2,TRBJ2-7
TGTGCCAGCAGCCCCGGGACAGGGGGCACCGGGGAGCTGTTTTTT,CASSPGTGGTGELFF,TRBV27,.,TRBD1,TRBJ2-2
TGTGCCAGCAGCTTTGGATACAGGGGGCGTGAGACCCAGTACTTC,CASSFGYRGRETQYF,TRBV5-6,.,TRBD1,TRBJ2-5
TGTGCCAGCTCTGAGAGGGCGGCGGATAGTCACCACTATGGCTACACCTTC,CASSERAADSHHYGYTF,TRBV18,.,.,TRBJ1-2
TGTGCCAGCACCAGGACTGAAGCTAATTCACCCCTCCACTTT,CASTRTEANSPLHF,TRBV7-2,.,.,TRBJ1-6
TGTGCCAGCAGCCTAGGACTAGCGGGGTACACCGGGGAGCTGTTTTTT,CASSLGLAGYTGELFF,TRBV5-4,.,TRBD2,TRBJ2-2
TGTGCCAGCAGCGTAGAGGCAAGAGGGGAGACCCAGTACTTC,CASSVEARGETQYF,TRBV9,.,.,TRBJ2-5
TGTGCCAGCAGTTGCCGGGACAGGGAGGCCAATGAGCAGTTCTTC,CASSCRDREANEQFF,TRBV27,.,TRBD1,TRBJ2-1
TGTGCCAGCAGCCCGGGGACTAGCGGGACCGGGGAGCTGTTTTTT,CASSPGTSGTGELFF,TRBV7-3,.,TRBD2,TRBJ2-2
TGCAGTGCTATGAGCCTTAATACGCAGTATTTT,CSAMSLNTQYF,TRBV20-1,.,.,TRBJ2-3
TGCAGTGCAAGAACTCACTATGGCTACACCTTC,CSARTHYGYTF,TRBV20-1,.,.,TRBJ1-2
TGTGCCAGTAGTCCACGACAGGGGGCGGACGAGCAGTACTTC,CASSPRQGADEQYF,TRBV19,.,TRBD1,TRBJ2-7
TGTGCCAGCAGCCAAGAGGTCGGCGGTTACTCCTACGAGCAGTACTTC,CASSQEVGGYSYEQYF,TRBV14,.,.,TRBJ2-7
TGTGCCAGCAGCTTGCGTGGGGACAGAGTCTACGAGCAGTACTTC,CASSLRGDRVYEQYF,TRBV5-6,.,TRBD1,TRBJ2-7
TGTGCCAGCAGCCGACGGACGGACCCCCCACTAGCGGAGACCTCCGAGCAGTACTTC,CASSRRTDPPLAETSEQYF,TRBV5-6,few,TRBD2,TRBJ2-7
TGTGCCAGCAGCTTGGCCAACGGGAGGGCCGGGGAGACCCAGTACTTC,CASSLANGRAGETQYF,TRBV5-4,.,TRBD2,TRBJ2-5
TGTGCTAGTGGTTTTGAGGGAGACAGCACAGATACGCAGTATTTT,CASGFEGDSTDTQYF,TRBV12-5,.,.,TRBJ2-3
TGTGCCAGCATCGACGGGCGGGACGAGCAGTACTTC,CASIDGRDEQYF,TRBV6-1,.,.,TRBJ2-7
TGTGCCAGCTCACCAGGGTTCGGCGGGAGGCTGGGGAACGAGCAGTACTTC,CASSPGFGGRLGNEQYF,TRBV18,.,TRBD2,TRBJ2-7
TGTGCCCACGGACAGCCCCGGACCACTGAAGCTTTCTTT,CAHGQPRTTEAFF,TRBV7-6,.,.,TRBJ1-1
TGCGCCAGCAGCCAAACTAGGGGGGAGACCCAGTACTTC,CASSQTRGETQYF,TRBV4-1,.,.,TRBJ2-5
TGTGCCAGCAGCCAAGTTAGATTAACAGGGAAGAACTTGAACACTGAAGCTTTCTTT,CASSQVRLTGKNLNTEAFF,TRBV14,.,.,TRBJ1-1
TGTGCCTGGAAGGGGTATGCAGCCCACAATGAGCAGTTCTTC,CAWKGYAAHNEQFF,TRBV30,.,.,TRBJ2-1
TGTGCCAGCAGCCAATTCACCGGGAGTAAGGCAGATACGCAGTATTTT,CASSQFTGSKADTQYF,TRBV14,.,.,TRBJ2-3
TGTGCCAGCAGGTCCTGTCGCGGGAGTAATGAGACCCAGTACTTC,CASRSCRGSNETQYF,TRBV27,.,TRBD2,TRBJ2-5
TGTGCCAGCAGCCCTACAGGGCCCCAGCCCCAGCATTTT,CASSPTGPQPQHF,TRBV11-2,once,.,TRBJ1-5
TGCGCCAGCAGTGGGGGGACAGGGGGCGCATTTAACTATGGCTACACCTTC,CASSGGTGGAFNYGYTF,TRBV10-2,.,TRBD1,TRBJ1-2
TGCGCCAGCAGCCAAGGATACTTCTACGAGCAGTACTTC,CASSQGYFYEQYF,TRBV4-1,.,.,TRBJ2-7
TGTGCCAGCAGTTCCGGGGGGCGACTATTTTTT,CASSSGGRLFF,TRBV28,.,.,TRBJ1-4
TGTGCCAGCAGTTCCCCGGGGGATAGCGGAAGCTACGAGCAGTACTTC,CASSSPGDSGSYEQYF,TRBV6-8,.,.,TRBJ2-7
TGTGCCAGCAGTTACTCGACTGACAGTTCCTACGAGCAGTACTTC,CASSYSTDSSYEQYF,TRBV6-5,.,.,TRBJ2-7
TGTGCCAGCAGCTTAAATACAGGGGTTCGGACTGAAGCTTTCTTT,CASSLNTGVRTEAFF,TRBV11-3,few,TRBD1,TRBJ1-1
TGTGCCAGCAGCCGTGAAGGACCCAGGGGCTCGCGAGGAAACACCATATATTTT,CASSREGPRGSRGNTIYF,TRBV11-1,.,.,TRBJ1-3
TGTGCCAGCAGCTTATCCGACGAGCAGTACTTC,CASSLSDEQYF,TRBV11-3,.,.,TRBJ2-7
TGTGCCAGCAGTGCAGGGTCGATCAGGGAGCTGTTTTTT,CASSAGSIRELFF,TRBV2,.,.,TRBJ2-2
TGTGCCAGCAGATTGACAGCGTTTCGGGAGACCCAGTACTTC,CASRLTAFRETQYF,TRBV28,.,.,TRBJ2-5
TGTGCCAGCAGGGCGGGGGTGGGGCAGGAGGCTTTCTTT,CASRAGVGQEAFF,TRBV27,few,.,TRBJ1-1
TGTGCCATCAGTGAGTCACCGCGCGGGACAGGGAGGGGGGAGCAGTACTTC,CAISESPRGTGRGEQYF,TRBV10-3,once,TRBD1,TRBJ2-7
TGCGCCAGCAGGGCCGGGGAGGAGTATGAAGCTTTCTTT,CASRAGEEYEAFF,TRBV10-1,.,.,TRBJ1-1
TGCGCCAGCAGCTTGGTCGGTCCCACTGAAGCTTTCTTT,CASSLVGPTEAFF,TRBV5-1,once,.,TRBJ1-1
TGTGCCAGCAGCAATGGAGGCTACGAGCAGTACTTC,CASSNGGYEQYF,TRBV21-1,.,.,TRBJ2-7
TGCGCCAGCAGCCAAGTATCAGGGGCCACTGGAAACACCATATATTTT,CASSQVSGATGNTIYF,TRBV4-3,few,.,TRBJ1-3
TGTGCCAGCAGTGAAGGGCACAATGAGCAGTTCTTC,CASSEGHNEQFF,TRBV6-1,.,.,TRBJ2-1
TGTGCCAACGCCCCGGGGTTGGGCACTGAAGCTTTCTTT,CANAPGLGTEAFF,TRBV6-6,.,.,TRBJ1-1
TGTGCCAGCAGTTACGGGGGGGAGTCAAAACAGTACTTC,CASSYGGESKQYF,TRBV6-5,few,TRBD2,TRBJ2-5
TGTGCCAGCCCGGGATCGAACACCGGGGAGCTGTTTTTT,CASPGSNTGELFF,TRBV6-1,.,.,TRBJ2-2
TGTGCCAGCAGCATTGAAGCGGTAAGCACAGATACGCAGTATTTT,CASSIEAVSTDTQYF,TRBV9,.,.,TRBJ2-3